Listed below are T cell receptor beta chains from one sample, sequenced in a study of T cell clones after liver transplantation. The repertoire was sequenced with immunoSEQ multiplex PCR; TCRdb's copy has only in-frame clones and lacks some. This repertoire shows about 80,000 clones, 65% to 85% found once; its top ten account for 0.45% to 0.55%. The sequenced sample was CD4+ T cells from blood, obtained approximately 45 months after liver transplant. All receptors derive from a human patient who received a liver transplant. Some of the T cells might come from the graft donor. Each CDR3 is given with its conserved first and last residue. D genes are given only for firm matches. Rows give clone size only sometimes, using once, few, many, or a class for an expanded clone.

D gene,J gene,clone size,V gene,CDR3 protein,CDR3 DNA
-,TRBJ2-1,-,TRBV14,CASSQWRGSYNEQFF,TGTGCCAGCAGCCAGTGGAGAGGGTCCTACAATGAGCAGTTCTTC
TRBD1,TRBJ2-6,-,TRBV7-3,CASSSRGQGSGANVLTF,TGTGCCAGCAGCTCCCGCGGACAGGGTTCTGGGGCCAACGTCCTGACTTTC
TRBD1,TRBJ2-1,-,TRBV28,CASSLIDRGRGEQFF,TGTGCCAGCAGTTTAATTGACAGGGGCAGGGGTGAGCAGTTCTTC
TRBD2,TRBJ2-1,-,TRBV6-5,CAGSSPFGGSDEQFF,TGTGCCGGCAGTTCCCCCTTCGGCGGGAGTGATGAGCAGTTCTTC
TRBD2,TRBJ2-7,-,TRBV28,CASSPPSGVSYEQYF,TGTGCCAGCAGTCCCCCCAGCGGGGTCTCCTACGAGCAGTACTTC
TRBD1,TRBJ1-2,-,TRBV6-5,CASSVTGADPHGYTF,TGTGCCAGCAGTGTTACAGGGGCCGACCCACATGGCTACACCTTC
-,TRBJ1-4,-,TRBV18,CASSQGINEKLFF,TGTGCCAGCTCACAAGGGATTAATGAAAAACTGTTTTTT
-,TRBJ2-2,-,TRBV15,CATSRGGTSYTGELFF,TGTGCCACCAGCAGAGGTGGGACTTCTTATACCGGGGAGCTGTTTTTT
TRBD1,TRBJ2-2,-,TRBV5-4,CASSLTDRRAGELFF,TGTGCCAGCAGCCTAACGGACAGGCGGGCCGGGGAGCTGTTTTTT
-,TRBJ1-5,few,TRBV7-2,CASSPDRTLLAQHF,TGTGCCAGCAGCCCTGACAGGACCCTCTTGGCCCAGCATTTT
-,TRBJ1-1,once,TRBV10-3,CAISEVENTEAFF,TGTGCCATCAGTGAGGTGGAGAACACTGAAGCTTTCTTT
-,TRBJ2-7,-,TRBV29-1,CSVESPVGGAGSEQYF,TGCAGCGTGGAGAGCCCGGTTGGGGGGGCAGGCTCCGAGCAGTACTTC
TRBD2,TRBJ2-3,few,TRBV5-4,CASSLDLASGRTDTQYF,TGTGCCAGCAGCTTAGACCTTGCTAGCGGGAGAACAGATACGCAGTATTTT
-,TRBJ2-7,-,TRBV30,CAWSMGRAYEQYF,TGTGCCTGGAGTATGGGCAGGGCCTACGAGCAGTACTTC
-,TRBJ2-6,-,TRBV4-1,CASSQGVGQFVGANVLTF,TGCGCCAGCAGCCAAGGGGTGGGGCAGTTTGTGGGGGCCAACGTCCTGACTTTC
-,TRBJ1-6,-,TRBV10-1,CASSAAGLGSPLHF,TGCGCCAGCAGTGCCGCCGGGTTAGGGTCACCCCTCCACTTT
TRBD1,TRBJ2-5,-,TRBV6-6,CASSGQVQETQYF,TGTGCCAGCAGTGGACAGGTCCAAGAGACCCAGTACTTC
-,TRBJ2-7,-,TRBV2,CASSPTYEQYF,TGTGCCAGCAGTCCAACCTACGAGCAGTACTTC
-,TRBJ2-4,-,TRBV7-9,CASSSSVRGGKNIQYF,TGTGCCAGCAGCTCTAGCGTCAGGGGAGGCAAAAACATTCAGTACTTC
-,TRBJ2-1,-,TRBV7-3,CASSRKRATYNEQFF,TGTGCCAGCAGCCGCAAGCGGGCAACCTACAATGAGCAGTTCTTC
-,TRBJ1-3,-,TRBV6-1,CASSEAGSSGNTIYF,TGTGCCAGCAGTGAAGCCGGTAGCTCTGGAAACACCATATATTTT
-,TRBJ1-2,-,TRBV9,CASSVESGAYYGYTF,TGTGCCAGCAGCGTAGAGTCAGGGGCGTACTATGGCTACACCTTC
-,TRBJ1-5,-,TRBV6-1,CASTEHWLNQPQHF,TGTGCCAGCACCGAACATTGGCTCAATCAGCCCCAGCATTTT
TRBD1,TRBJ1-1,once,TRBV9,CASSFGQAGLEAFF,TGTGCCAGCAGCTTTGGACAGGCCGGACTCGAAGCTTTCTTT
-,TRBJ2-5,-,TRBV9,CASSVDISQETQYF,TGTGCCAGCAGCGTAGATATCTCTCAAGAGACCCAGTACTTC
-,TRBJ2-1,-,TRBV5-4,CASGTGISSYNEQFF,TGTGCCAGCGGCACCGGGATAAGCTCCTACAATGAGCAGTTCTTC
-,TRBJ2-1,-,TRBV5-1,CASSLVGTPMGGQQFF,TGCGCCAGCAGCTTGGTGGGGACCCCGATGGGCGGGCAGCAGTTCTTC
TRBD1,TRBJ2-3,-,TRBV4-1,CASSQAPGQGRTDTQYF,TGCGCCAGCAGCCAGGCCCCCGGACAGGGACGCACAGATACGCAGTATTTT
-,TRBJ2-5,-,TRBV2,CASSGVAVFQETQYF,TGTGCCAGCAGTGGGGTAGCGGTATTCCAAGAGACCCAGTACTTC
-,TRBJ2-3,-,TRBV5-1,CASSSSPPTDTQYF,TGCGCCAGCAGCTCTTCCCCCCCCACAGATACGCAGTATTTT
-,TRBJ2-2,-,TRBV6-5,CASSYGGEGELFF,TGTGCCAGCAGTTACGGGGGAGAGGGGGAGCTGTTTTTT
TRBD2,TRBJ2-2,-,TRBV5-1,CASNQRGPNTGELFF,TGCGCCAGCAATCAGCGGGGGCCGAACACCGGGGAGCTGTTTTTT
TRBD2,TRBJ2-3,-,TRBV30,CAWGTSGNTDTQYF,TGTGCCTGGGGGACTAGCGGAAACACAGATACGCAGTATTTT
TRBD2,TRBJ2-5,-,TRBV5-1,CASSWTSQGETQYF,TGCGCCAGCAGCTGGACTAGCCAGGGTGAGACCCAGTACTTC
TRBD2,TRBJ2-2,few,TRBV9,CASSAPSGRETGELFF,TGTGCCAGCAGCGCCCCTAGCGGGAGGGAAACCGGGGAGCTGTTTTTT
-,TRBJ1-1,-,TRBV7-9,CASTLWASMNTEAFF,TGTGCCAGCACCCTATGGGCCTCCATGAACACTGAAGCTTTCTTT
TRBD1,TRBJ2-7,-,TRBV28,CASSSYPRGRLLYF,TGTGCCAGCAGTTCTTACCCCAGGGGGCGCTTACTGTACTTC
-,TRBJ2-7,-,TRBV18,CASSSQGANEQYF,TGTGCCAGCTCAAGCCAGGGTGCCAACGAGCAGTACTTC
-,TRBJ1-5,-,TRBV18,CASSPFGRLVNYSNQPQHF,TGTGCCAGCTCACCATTCGGTCGACTCGTCAATTATAGCAATCAGCCCCAGCATTTT
-,TRBJ2-4,-,TRBV6-1,CASRRALDQDIQYF,TGTGCCAGCAGGCGGGCCCTAGACCAGGACATTCAGTACTTC
TRBD2,TRBJ2-3,-,TRBV9,CASSVVAGGGTDTQYF,TGTGCCAGCAGCGTAGTAGCGGGAGGCGGCACAGATACGCAGTATTTT
TRBD1,TRBJ2-6,-,TRBV6-1,CASSGQGIGSGANVLTF,TGTGCCAGCAGTGGACAGGGAATAGGATCTGGGGCCAACGTCCTGACTTTC
-,TRBJ1-2,few,TRBV6-5,CASSVGGYGYTF,TGTGCCAGCTCGGTCGGGGGCTATGGCTACACCTTC
-,TRBJ2-3,-,TRBV20-1,CSASLDISQYF,TGCAGTGCTTCCTTAGATATAAGTCAGTATTTT
-,TRBJ2-4,-,TRBV7-9,CARRRGNIQYF,TGTGCCAGACGGAGGGGGAACATTCAGTACTTC
TRBD2,TRBJ2-1,-,TRBV27,CASSLGAGDSYNEQFF,TGTGCCAGCAGTTTAGGGGCGGGAGACTCCTACAATGAGCAGTTCTTC
TRBD2,TRBJ2-2,few,TRBV5-6,CASSPGLATNRGELFF,TGTGCCAGCAGCCCCGGACTAGCAACGAACCGAGGGGAGCTGTTTTTT
TRBD1,TRBJ1-4,-,TRBV28,CASSPGQGSEKLFF,TGTGCCAGCAGTCCGGGACAGGGAAGTGAAAAACTGTTTTTT
TRBD2,TRBJ2-1,-,TRBV7-2,CASSLRGGRAINNEQFF,TGTGCCAGCAGCTTACGTGGCGGGAGGGCCATAAACAATGAGCAGTTCTTC
-,TRBJ2-1,-,TRBV7-9,CASSNMGGGARSYNEQFF,TGTGCCAGCAGCAATATGGGCGGCGGGGCTCGCTCCTACAATGAGCAGTTCTTC